The present entry profiles one T cell receptor beta chain with its context. Its antigen is not yet known. Base qualities are not provided; no much larger clone lies one nucleotide away. The CDR3 has 17 amino acids, counting the end cysteine and phenylalanine. The only DNA kept is the CDR3, 51 bases in frame from the first base. A distance of 17 bases separates the germline ends of V and J, which lose 4 bases and 0 bases respectively. CDR1 and CDR2 are drawn from the germline V gene: SGHDN, FVKESK. Donors were healthy HIV-negative adults with no recently reported acute infections or vaccinations. All donors were Caucasian adults living in Nashville, Tennessee, USA. The CD8 memory samples were a combination of magnetically selected CD45RO+ cells and CCR7-negative CD45RA+ effector memory (TemRA) cells. Blood was collected by leukapheresis, and PBMCs were isolated by Ficoll-Histopaque density gradient centrifugation and then cryopreserved in liquid nitrogen vapor phase. Analytical flow cytometry was used to check the purity and quantity of each magnetically sorted T cell population. Each sorted fraction had its genomic DNA isolated and then quantified by UV absorbance on a Nanodrop 2000c.

Using the deep immunoSEQ assay, TCR CDR3 regions were amplified from genomic DNA by multiplex PCR. Genomic DNA extracted from each cell subset was distributed evenly over all wells of several immunoSEQ 96-well plates, and each plate served as one replicate. Each replicate PCR for sorted subsets received approximately 200 ng genomic DNA, equal to some 32,000 T cell genomes. Purified libraries were quantified with a Qubit 3.0 fluorometer, sized on a Bioanalyzer 2100, and re-quantified with the KAPA Library Quantification kit. Every immunoSEQ 96-well plate was sequenced on a separate single-read 150-cycle Illumina NextSeq 550 flow cell. In the original analysis: The immunoSEQ output contained only junctional sequences without quality scores, so filtering could not match that applied to full-length reads. To assign V/J genes and CDR3, sequences were annotated against IMGT germline references using PyIR, a Python wrapper for IgBLAST v1.9. Reads were removed for weak V/J assignments (E-value above 1e-6), missing CDR3, stop codons, out-of-frame junctions, or ambiguous translated residues. V3J clonotypes were defined by identical inferred V gene, J gene, and CDR3 amino acid sequence. Percentage overlap between repertoires was calculated by dividing the number of shared unique clonotypes by the size of the smaller repertoire. RTK rarefaction, the Chao1 estimator, and Recon v2.1 estimates of unobserved clonotypes were used to assess repertoire richness. For all TCRbeta clonotypes obtained by the gDNA method from four donors, generation probabilities were computed with OLGA. Entries here come from immuneACCESS through TCRdb and include only in-frame sequences with V and J called. Some clones fail to appear in such tables; in the studies checked, an unresolved V gene covers under half of the shortfall, and the cause of the remainder is unknown. V and J calls and clone size come straight from that table; D and trimming were deduced from the DNA. The sample table lists approximately 100,000 clones, around 65% of them with a count of one. About a quarter of the sample is taken by the ten largest.

The data originate from a study of shared clonotypes between healthy human individuals (dated by TCRdb to 2018 to 2020). Regarding the study in general: Three men and two women, aged 18 to 49 years, made up the cohort. The study deeply sequenced blood TCR repertoires of five healthy adults to estimate repertoire size and the extent of clonotype sharing between individuals. Each donor's leukapheresis produced roughly between roughly 0.85 and 10 billion PBMCs. For each donor, CD4 naive and CD4 memory were each given three plates, CD8 naive was given two plates, and CD8 memory was given one plate. To increase sequencing depth and limit assay-specific biases, different laboratories used diverse techniques to prepare libraries and sequence TCR repertoires.

Study-level results and caveats: Only blood was sampled, and tissue TCR repertoires likely differ from those in blood. Clonotypes shared by all four sorted-subset donors showed higher generation probabilities than non-shared clonotypes. Because the study included a small number of donors, the genetic and exposure-history diversity represented was limited. Roughly 5% of naive CD4, 3.5% of naive CD8, roughly 2.4% of memory CD4, and approximately 0.4% of memory CD8 clonotypes were shared across several donors. Pairwise subsampling indicated that sequencing depth was expected to affect the degree of clonotype sharing among donors. Rarefaction of sorted-subset datasets indicated incomplete sequencing despite the large sequencing depth. Estimated clonotype richness was generally larger for naive than for memory subsets.

This sequence was found in a woman in her twenties or thirties in good health. Specimen: memory CD8+ T cells sorted from blood. Sample cell subset or site, as interpreted from the label and publication: CD45RO+ cells pooled with CCR7-negative TemRA cells. Rearrangement joined TRBV14 to TRBJ2-3, with TRBD1 perhaps the D gene, on 5 matching bases. The CDR3 protein sequence reads: CASSPDHVRGSTDTQYF. The sequenced DNA: TGTGCCAGCAGCCCCGATCACGTAAGGGGAAGCACAGATACGCAGTATTTT.